This entry lists 17 T cell receptor beta chains sequenced from one sample in a study of blood T cell repertoires in COVID-19. Here immunoSEQ multiplex PCR was the method, and the copy in TCRdb shows in-frame clones only, minus some. The sample consists of about 220,000 clones, approximately 78% of them appearing once. Sequencing was performed on peripheral blood. The receptor source for this set is a woman in her seventies with COVID-19, enrolled during active disease.

CDR3 in amino acids: CASSSRGTSGTYEQYF. Here the CDR3 DNA reads TGTGCCAGCAGTTCCCGAGGGACTAGCGGTACCTACGAGCAGTACTTC. The rearrangement links TRBV6-6 to TRBJ2-7, with 11 positions matching TRBD2. This CDR3 comprises 16 residues. Trimming at V came to 4 bases and at J to 2 bases, leaving 7 bases not matched to a gene. Germline-derived CDR1 and CDR2 are MNHNY and SVGAGI (reference sequence).

The chain employs TRBV6-5 and TRBJ2-5; 8 bases map to TRBD2. Germline V gene sequence: CDR1 MNHEY, CDR2 SVGAGI. Germline trimming cut 6 bases from V and 5 bases from J; bases unmatched to any gene: 8. The CDR3 has 14 amino acids. In nucleotides, the CDR3 is TGTGCCAGCAGGATCCCGGGGGGGCTGGAGACCCAGTACTTC. This codes for CASRIPGGLETQYF.

The J gene is TRBJ1-4, the V gene TRBV19; D call uncertain. The CDR3 extends over 13 amino acids. V was trimmed by 3 bases and J by 5 bases, leaving 7 bases between them. Germline V gene data show CDR1 as LNHDA and CDR2 as SQIVND (reference sequence). This chain's CDR3 is CASSIAINEKLFF. DNA of the CDR3: TGTGCCAGTAGTATTGCGATCAATGAAAAACTGTTTTTT.

The chain couples TRBV19 to TRBJ1-5; 10 nucleotides match TRBD1. The V gene end was trimmed by 10 bases and the J gene end by 6 bases; junction bases not matched to a gene: 9. This CDR3 has 14 amino acids. Germline lookup yields CDR1 LNHDA and CDR2 SQIVND (reference sequence). In nucleotides, the CDR3 is TGTGCCACTACGGCGGGACAGGGGTTTCAGCCCCAGCATTTT. Translating gives CATTAGQGFQPQHF.

The chain couples TRBV6-2 or TRBV6-3 to TRBJ2-7; 8 bases map to TRBD2. Germline V lookup: CDR1 MNHEY, CDR2 SVGEGT. V dropped 6 bases and J dropped 4; count of bases not matched to a gene: 17. The CDR3 consists of 17 residues. CDR3 nucleotides: TGTGCCAGCAGCCCCGGGACTAGAACAATGAGGAAATACGAGCAGTACTTC. Translation gives CASSPGTRTMRKYEQYF.

The V call is TRBV7-9, the J call TRBJ1-5, with D hard to call. Germline CDR1 reads SEHNR; CDR2 reads FQNEAQ (reference sequence). The CDR3 loop spans 14 amino acids. V shed 1 base and J shed 6 bases, with 10 bases lying between them. The CDR3 region is CASSLDPPGQPQHF. In DNA, the CDR3 is TGTGCCAGCAGCTTAGATCCCCCCGGTCAGCCCCAGCATTTT.

Concerning this clone: Other DNA sequences in the same sample also yield this CDR3. The V gene is TRBV7-9, the J gene TRBJ2-5, with 8 bases fitting TRBD2. The CDR3 is 14 amino acids. The V gene end was trimmed by 1 base and the J gene end by 4 bases; junction bases not matched to a gene: 2. Germline V gene data show CDR1 as SEHNR and CDR2 as FQNEAQ (reference sequence). The CDR3 spells CASSLGLAGETQYF. The CDR3 region has the DNA TGTGCCAGCAGCTTAGGTCTAGCGGGAGAGACCCAGTACTTC.

The chain couples TRBV29-1 to TRBJ2-5, with a weak D call TRBD1 (6 bases). This CDR3 comprises 14 residues. Germline CDR1 is SQVTM and CDR2 is ANQGSEA. V shed 4 bases and J shed 5 bases, with 17 bases lying between them. The CDR3 loop reads CSVVEQGVRETQYF. The CDR3 DNA reads as TGCAGCGTTGTTGAACAGGGAGTACGGGAGACCCAGTACTTC.

The gene calls are TRBV5-1 and TRBJ2-7, with D tentatively TRBD1 (5 bases). V lost 5 bases to trimming and J lost 2 bases, with 14 bases between them. CDR1 and CDR2 (germline): SGHRS, YFSETQ. This CDR3 is 14 amino acids long. In DNA, the CDR3 is TGCGCCAGCAGGATCGAAGACAGACCCTACGAGCAGTACTTC. It encodes CASRIEDRPYEQYF.

The chain uses TRBV10-3 and TRBJ1-4; D is perhaps TRBD1 (6 bases). This CDR3 contains 15 residues. V was shortened by 4 bases and J by 6 bases, with 15 bases between the two germline ends. The germline gives CDR1 ENHRY, CDR2 SYGVKD. This chain's CDR3 is CAISATDTGYEKLFF. The CDR3 DNA sequence: TGTGCCATCAGTGCAACGGACACAGGGTATGAAAAACTGTTTTTT.

This clone has only one observation. The junction departs from the called germline gene at one end, perhaps through a read error. The V and J genes are TRBV11-2 and TRBJ2-1; TRBD2 might be the D (6 bases). The CDR3 extends over 11 amino acids. The germline V gene encodes CDR1 SGHAT and CDR2 FQNNGV. CDR3 bases: TGTGCCAGCAGCGACCACCGGGAGTCGCTCTTC. Its protein is CASSDHRESLF.

This sequence joins TRBV12-1 and TRBJ2-7; TRBD1 reflects the table's D call only, with no check against the DNA. TRBV12-1 is a pseudogene. This CDR3 contains 11 residues. The CDR3 region has the DNA TGTGCCAGCAGCTCGGGACAGGATGTCGACTTC. Its protein is CASSSGQDVDF.

There are a few counts of this clone. The V gene is TRBV19, the J gene TRBJ2-1, with TRBD2 matching 11 bases. V shed 3 bases, J shed 10 bases, and the junction held 2 bases outside the gene matches. The CDR3 has 13 residues. Germline CDR1 is LNHDA and CDR2 is SQIVND (reference sequence). This CDR3 reads CASSMGTSGEQFF. DNA for the CDR3: TGTGCCAGTAGTATGGGGACTAGCGGCGAGCAGTTCTTC.

The chain uses TRBV28 and TRBJ1-2; 11 bases align to TRBD1. J lost 8 bases, V lost 8 bases, and 7 bases had no gene match. The CDR3 totals 13 residues. In germline, CDR1 is MDHEN, CDR2 SYDVKM. This CDR3 is CASGTGGKRGYTF. The CDR3 DNA sequence: TGTGCCAGCGGGACAGGGGGGAAGCGCGGCTACACCTTC.

The V gene is TRBV5-4, the J gene TRBJ2-7; 9 positions match TRBD1. The CDR3 totals 13 residues. Germline V gives CDR1 SGHNT, CDR2 YYREEE (reference sequence). V gave up 4 bases and J gave up 3 bases; unmatched junction bases: 2. The CDR3 loop reads CASSGQGNYEQYF. The CDR3 nucleotides are TGTGCCAGCAGCGGACAGGGGAACTACGAGCAGTACTTC.

The rearrangement links TRBV14 to TRBJ2-5; perhaps TRBD1 as D (8 bases). CDR1 SGHDN and CDR2 FVKESK come from the germline V gene. This CDR3 is built from 15 residues. The ends were cut back, 4 bases at V and 2 bases at J, with 14 bases in the middle. In nucleotides, the CDR3 is TGTGCCAGCAGCCCCAACAGGGGGGGGCAAGAGACCCAGTACTTC. Encoded protein: CASSPNRGGQETQYF.

The rearrangement links TRBV6-2 or TRBV6-3 to TRBJ2-1, with 9 bases lining up with TRBD2. CDR3 length: 17 residues. Trimming at V came to 2 bases and at J to 0 bases, leaving 5 bases not matched to a gene. Germline V CDR1 and CDR2: MNHEY, SVGEGT. This CDR3 is CASSYGLAMSSYNEQFF. The DNA of the CDR3 is TGTGCCAGCAGTTACGGACTAGCGATGAGCTCCTACAATGAGCAGTTCTTC.